The clone carrying this TCR beta chain was observed a few times. The sample originates from a study of T-cell reconstitution after alpha-beta-depleted transplantation in children. Using unique molecular identifiers, the investigators prepared the TCRbeta library. TCRdb reprocessed the PCR reads with MiXCR, giving one entry per CDR3 protein. The table records about 690,000 distinct CDR3 sequences, around a sixth of them present only once. The CDR3 extends over 14 amino acids. V shed 6 bases and J shed 4 bases, with 18 bases lying between them. Germline V CDR1 and CDR2: SQVTM, ANQGSEA. The chain combines TRBV29-1 with TRBJ2-5, with D tentatively TRBD2 (5 bases). The input for sequencing was PBMCs from the stem cell graft donor, taken from the stem cell graft. This receptor was identified in a human donor who donated a stem cell graft to a child with acute myeloid leukemia. The CDR3 region has the DNA TGCAGCGTGGCGGGCCAGATAAACGGAGAGACCCAGTACTTC. As protein: CSVAGQINGETQYF.